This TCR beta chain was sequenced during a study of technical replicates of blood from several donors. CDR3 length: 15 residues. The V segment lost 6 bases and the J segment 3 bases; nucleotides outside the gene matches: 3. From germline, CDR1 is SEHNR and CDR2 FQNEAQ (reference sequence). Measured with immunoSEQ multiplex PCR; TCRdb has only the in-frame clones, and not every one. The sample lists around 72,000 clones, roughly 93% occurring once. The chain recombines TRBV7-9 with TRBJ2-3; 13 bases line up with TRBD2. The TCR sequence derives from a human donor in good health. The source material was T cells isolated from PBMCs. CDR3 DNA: TGTGCCAGCAGTTGGACTAGCGGGAGAACAGATACGCAGTATTTT. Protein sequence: CASSWTSGRTDTQYF.